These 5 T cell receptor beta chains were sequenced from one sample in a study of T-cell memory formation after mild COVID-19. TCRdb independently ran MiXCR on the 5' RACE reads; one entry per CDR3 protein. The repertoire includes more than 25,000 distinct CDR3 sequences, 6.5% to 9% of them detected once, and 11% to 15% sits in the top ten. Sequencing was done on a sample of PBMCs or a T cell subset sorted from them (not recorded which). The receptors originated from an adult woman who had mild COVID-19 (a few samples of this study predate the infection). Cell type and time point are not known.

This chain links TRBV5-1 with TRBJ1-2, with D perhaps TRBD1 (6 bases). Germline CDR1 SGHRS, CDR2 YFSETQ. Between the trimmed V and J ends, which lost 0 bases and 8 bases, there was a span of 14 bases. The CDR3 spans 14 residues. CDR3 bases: TGCGCCAGCAGCTTGGCAGGACAGACCAACGGCTACACCTTC. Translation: CASSLAGQTNGYTF.

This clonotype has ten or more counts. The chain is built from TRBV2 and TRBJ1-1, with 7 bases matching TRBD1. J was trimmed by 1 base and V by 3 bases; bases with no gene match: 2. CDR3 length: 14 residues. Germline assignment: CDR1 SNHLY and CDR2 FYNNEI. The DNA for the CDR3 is TGTGCCAGCAGTGATGGACAGGCGAACACTGAAGCTTTCTTT. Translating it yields CASSDGQANTEAFF.

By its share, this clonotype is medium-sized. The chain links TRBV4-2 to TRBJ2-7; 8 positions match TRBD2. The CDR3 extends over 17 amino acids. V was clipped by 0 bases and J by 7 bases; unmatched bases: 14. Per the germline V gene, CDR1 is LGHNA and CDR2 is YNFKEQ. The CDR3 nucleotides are TGTGCCAGCAGCCAAGATGGCGCGGGGGGATCTACCTCGGAGCAGTACTTC. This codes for CASSQDGAGGSTSEQYF.

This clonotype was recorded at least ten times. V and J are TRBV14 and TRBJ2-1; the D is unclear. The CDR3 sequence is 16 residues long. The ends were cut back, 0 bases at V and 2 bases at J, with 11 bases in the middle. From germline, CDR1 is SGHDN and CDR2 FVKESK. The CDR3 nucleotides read TGTGCCAGCAGCCAAGACTATGTGAGCCCCTACAATGAGCAGTTCTTC. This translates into CASSQDYVSPYNEQFF.

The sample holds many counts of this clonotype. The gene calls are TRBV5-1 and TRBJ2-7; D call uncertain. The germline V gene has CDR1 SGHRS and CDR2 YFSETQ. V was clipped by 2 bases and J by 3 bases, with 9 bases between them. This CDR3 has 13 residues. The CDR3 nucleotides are TGCGCCAGCAGCTTTGGCGCAAACTACGAGCAGTACTTC. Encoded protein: CASSFGANYEQYF.